This TCR beta chain was found in a study of graft-versus-host responses after intestinal transplantation. Study-wide results and limits: Across patients carrying graft-donor T cell macrochimerism, allografts held high graft-versus-host to host-versus-graft clonal ratios.

The CDR3 has 15 residues. V gave up 4 bases and J gave up 5 bases; unmatched junction bases: 11. Germline-derived CDR1 and CDR2 are LNHDA and SQIVND (reference sequence). The protocol was immunoSEQ multiplex PCR, while the TCRdb copy is restricted to in-frame clones and leaves out a portion. The table lists fewer than 150,000 clones, about 92% of them singletons. This clone was recorded a few times. What it recognizes is unknown. The receptor comes from a human donor who received an intestinal transplant. The chain carries TRBV19 and TRBJ2-7; the match to TRBD1 covers 7 bases. Sequenced material: unstimulated CD4+ T cells sorted from spleen or lymph node cells, taken before intestinal transplant. Written as DNA, the CDR3 is TGTGCCAGTAGTACATCACAGGGGACGTTACACGAGCAGTACTTC. This sequence encodes CASSTSQGTLHEQYF.